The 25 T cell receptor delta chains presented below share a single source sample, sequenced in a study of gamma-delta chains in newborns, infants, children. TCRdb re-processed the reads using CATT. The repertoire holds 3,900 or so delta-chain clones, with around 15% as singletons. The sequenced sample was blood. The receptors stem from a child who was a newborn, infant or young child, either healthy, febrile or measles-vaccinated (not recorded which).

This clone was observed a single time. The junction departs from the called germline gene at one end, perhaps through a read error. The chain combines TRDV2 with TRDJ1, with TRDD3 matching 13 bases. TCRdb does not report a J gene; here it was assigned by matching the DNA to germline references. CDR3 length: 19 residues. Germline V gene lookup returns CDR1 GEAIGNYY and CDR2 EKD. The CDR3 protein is CACDTVILGDTRNTDKLIF. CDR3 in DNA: TGTGCCTGTGACACCGTGATACTGGGGGATACGCGGAACACTGATAAACTCATCTTT.

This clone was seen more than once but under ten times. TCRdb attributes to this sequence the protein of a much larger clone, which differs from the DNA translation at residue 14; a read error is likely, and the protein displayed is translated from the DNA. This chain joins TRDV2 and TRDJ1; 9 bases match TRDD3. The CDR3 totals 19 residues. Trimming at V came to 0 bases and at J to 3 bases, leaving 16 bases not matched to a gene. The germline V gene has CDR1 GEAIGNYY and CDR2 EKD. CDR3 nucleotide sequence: TGTGCCTGTGACACCGTTCCCGTACTGGGGGACCCTAACGCCGATAAACTCATCTTT. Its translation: CACDTVPVLGDPNADKLIF.

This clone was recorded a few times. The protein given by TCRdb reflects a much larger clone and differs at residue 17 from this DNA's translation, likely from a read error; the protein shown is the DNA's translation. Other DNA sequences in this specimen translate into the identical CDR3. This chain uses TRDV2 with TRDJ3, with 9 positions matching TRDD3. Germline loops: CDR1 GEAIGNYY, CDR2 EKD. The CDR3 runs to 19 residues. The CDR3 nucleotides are TGTGCCTGTGACACCGTACTGGGGGACAGCTCCTGGGACACCCGACAGGTGTTTTTC. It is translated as CACDTVLGDSSWDTRQVFF.

The CDR3 reads CACDSLLGDTDTDKLIF. CDR3 bases: TGTGCCTGTGACTCTTTACTGGGGGATACGGACACCGATAAACTCATCTTT. The chain has TRDV2 and TRDJ1; 13 positions agree with TRDD3. Germline V lookup: CDR1 GEAIGNYY, CDR2 EKD. V shed 3 bases, J shed 0 bases, and the junction held 6 bases outside the gene matches. CDR3 length equals 17 residues.

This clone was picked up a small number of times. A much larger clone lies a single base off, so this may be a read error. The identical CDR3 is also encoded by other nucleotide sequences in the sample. The CDR3 region is CACDPLLLTGGGDKLIF. CDR3 DNA: TGTGCCTGTGACCCTCTCCTACTCACTGGGGGTGGCGATAAACTCATCTTT. The J gene is TRDJ1, the V gene TRDV2; 8 bases are a match to TRDD3. V lost 3 bases, J lost 4 bases, and 15 bases stayed unmatched. Germline-derived CDR1 and CDR2 are GEAIGNYY and EKD. The length of the CDR3 is 17 residues.

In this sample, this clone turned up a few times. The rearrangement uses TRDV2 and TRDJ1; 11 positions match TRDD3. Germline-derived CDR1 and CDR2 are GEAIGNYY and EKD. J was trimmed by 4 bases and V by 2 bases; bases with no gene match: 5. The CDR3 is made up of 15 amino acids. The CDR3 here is CACDRLGDRNDKLIF. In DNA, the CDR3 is TGTGCCTGTGACAGACTGGGGGATAGGAACGATAAACTCATCTTT.

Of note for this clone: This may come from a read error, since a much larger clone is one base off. The CDR3 DNA is TGTGCCTGTGATCCCCTCACTGGGGGATACGCCTCTTCTTACACCGTTAAACTCATCTTT. Protein sequence: CACDPLTGGYASSYTVKLIF. This chain uses TRDV2 with TRDJ1, with 13 nucleotides matching TRDD3. The CDR3 contains 20 residues. CDR1 is GEAIGNYY and CDR2 is EKD in the germline V gene.

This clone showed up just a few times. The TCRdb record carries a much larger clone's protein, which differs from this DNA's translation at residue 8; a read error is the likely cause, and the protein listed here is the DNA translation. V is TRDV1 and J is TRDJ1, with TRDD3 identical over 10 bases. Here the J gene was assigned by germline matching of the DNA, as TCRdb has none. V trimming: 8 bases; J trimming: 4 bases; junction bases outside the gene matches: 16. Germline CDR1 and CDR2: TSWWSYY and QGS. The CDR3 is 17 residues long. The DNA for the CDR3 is TGTGCTCTTACCTTTCCCGGAGGGGGATACGGTCACGATAAACTCATCTTT. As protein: CALTFPGGGYGHDKLIF.

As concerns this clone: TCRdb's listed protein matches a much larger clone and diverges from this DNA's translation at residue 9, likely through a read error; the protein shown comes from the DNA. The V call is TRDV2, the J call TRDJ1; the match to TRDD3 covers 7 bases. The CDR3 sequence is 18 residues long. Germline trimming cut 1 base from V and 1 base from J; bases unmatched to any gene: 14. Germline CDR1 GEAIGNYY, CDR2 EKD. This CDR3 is CACDTVLGGTRSTDKLIF. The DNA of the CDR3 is TGTGCCTGTGACACGGTTCTGGGGGGTACGCGTAGCACCGATAAACTCATCTTT.

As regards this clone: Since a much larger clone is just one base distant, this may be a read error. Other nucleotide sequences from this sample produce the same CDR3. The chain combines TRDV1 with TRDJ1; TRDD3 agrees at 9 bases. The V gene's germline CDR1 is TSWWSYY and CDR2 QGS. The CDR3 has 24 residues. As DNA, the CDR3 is TGTGCTCTTGGGGAACTGCCCTTCTTCCCCATGTTACTGGGGGACCCACCTGACACCGATAAACTCATCTTC. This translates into CALGELPFFPMLLGDPPDTDKLIF.

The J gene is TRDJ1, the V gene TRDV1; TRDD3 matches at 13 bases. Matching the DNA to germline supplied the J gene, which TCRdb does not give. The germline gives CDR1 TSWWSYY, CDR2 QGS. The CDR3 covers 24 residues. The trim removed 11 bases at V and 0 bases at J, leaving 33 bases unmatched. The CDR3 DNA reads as TGTGCTAGTGGGGAAAGCATATCCTACGTCCTTTACTGGGGGATACGCAGTAACACCGATAAACTCATCTTT. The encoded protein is CASGESISYVLYWGIRSNTDKLIF.

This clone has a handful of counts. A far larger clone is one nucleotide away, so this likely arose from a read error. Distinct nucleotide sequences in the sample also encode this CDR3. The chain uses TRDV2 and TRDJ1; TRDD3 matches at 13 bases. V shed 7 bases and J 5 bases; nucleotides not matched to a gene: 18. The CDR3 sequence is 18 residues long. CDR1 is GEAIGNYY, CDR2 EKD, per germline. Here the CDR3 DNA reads TGTGCCTGCGACTTCATACTGGGGGATACGCGAAGAGGAGATAAACTCATCTTT. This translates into CACDFILGDTRRGDKLIF.

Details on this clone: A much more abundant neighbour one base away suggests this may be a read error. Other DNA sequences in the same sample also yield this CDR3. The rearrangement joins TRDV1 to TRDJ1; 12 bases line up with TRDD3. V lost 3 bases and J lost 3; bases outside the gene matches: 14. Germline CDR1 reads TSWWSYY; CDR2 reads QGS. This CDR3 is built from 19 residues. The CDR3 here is CALGELSLTGGYSADKLIF. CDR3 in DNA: TGTGCTCTTGGGGAGCTATCCCTAACTGGGGGATACTCCGCCGATAAACTCATCTTT.

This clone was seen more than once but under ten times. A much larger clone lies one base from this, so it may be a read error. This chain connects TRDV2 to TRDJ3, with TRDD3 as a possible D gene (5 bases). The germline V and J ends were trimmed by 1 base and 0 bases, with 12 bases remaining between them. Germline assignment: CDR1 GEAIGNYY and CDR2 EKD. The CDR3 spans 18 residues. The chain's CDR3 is CACDTVGEGSWDTRQMFF. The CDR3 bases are TGTGCCTGTGACACGGTAGGGGAGGGCTCCTGGGACACCCGACAGATGTTTTTC.

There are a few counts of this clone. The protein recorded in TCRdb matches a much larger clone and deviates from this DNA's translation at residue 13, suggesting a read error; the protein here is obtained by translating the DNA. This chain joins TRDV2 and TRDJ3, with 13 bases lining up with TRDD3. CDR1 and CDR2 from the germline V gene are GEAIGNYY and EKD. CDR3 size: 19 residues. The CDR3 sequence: CACDSVLGDTNWGTRQMFF. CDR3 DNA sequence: TGTGCCTGTGACTCCGTACTGGGGGATACGAACTGGGGCACCCGACAGATGTTTTTC.

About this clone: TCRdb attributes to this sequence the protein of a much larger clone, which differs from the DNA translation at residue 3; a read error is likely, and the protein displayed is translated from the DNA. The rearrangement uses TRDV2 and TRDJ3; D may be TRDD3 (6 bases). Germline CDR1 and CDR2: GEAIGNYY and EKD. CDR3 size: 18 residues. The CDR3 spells CARDTAGGVTWDTRQMFF. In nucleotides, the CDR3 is TGTGCCCGTGACACCGCCGGGGGAGTTACCTGGGACACCCGACAGATGTTTTTC.

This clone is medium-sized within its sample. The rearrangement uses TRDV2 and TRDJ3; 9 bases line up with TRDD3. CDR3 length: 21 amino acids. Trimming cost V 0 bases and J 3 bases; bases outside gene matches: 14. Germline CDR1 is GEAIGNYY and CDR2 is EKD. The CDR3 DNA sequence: TGTGCCTGTGACACCGAAGGGGACTGGGGGAAACGGAACTGGGACACCCGACAGATGTTTTTC. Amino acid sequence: CACDTEGDWGKRNWDTRQMFF.

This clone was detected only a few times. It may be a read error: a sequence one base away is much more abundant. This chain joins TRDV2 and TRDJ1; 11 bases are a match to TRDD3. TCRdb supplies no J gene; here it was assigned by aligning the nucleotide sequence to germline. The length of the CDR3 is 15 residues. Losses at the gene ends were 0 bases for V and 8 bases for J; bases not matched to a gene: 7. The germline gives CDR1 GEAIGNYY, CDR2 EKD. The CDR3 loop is CACDTGLGDTGKLIF. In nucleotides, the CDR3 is TGTGCCTGTGACACCGGGCTGGGGGATACTGGGAAACTCATCTTT.

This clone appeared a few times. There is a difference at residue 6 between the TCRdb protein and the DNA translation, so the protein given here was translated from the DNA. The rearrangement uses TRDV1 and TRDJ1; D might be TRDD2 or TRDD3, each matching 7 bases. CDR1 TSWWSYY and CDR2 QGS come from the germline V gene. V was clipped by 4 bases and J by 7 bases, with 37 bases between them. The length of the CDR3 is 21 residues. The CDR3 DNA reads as TGTGCTCTTGGGGGGTACCTTCCTTACGAGCGCTGGGGGCCCCGTGGAGGTAAACTCATCTTT. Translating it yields CALGGYLPYERWGPRGGKLIF.

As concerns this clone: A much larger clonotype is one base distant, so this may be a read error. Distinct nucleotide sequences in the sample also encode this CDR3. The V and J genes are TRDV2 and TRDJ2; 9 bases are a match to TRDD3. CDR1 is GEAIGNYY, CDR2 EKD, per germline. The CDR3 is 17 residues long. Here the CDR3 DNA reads TGCGCCTGTGACACCGTAACTGGGGGAGCTTTGACAGCACAACTCTTCTTT. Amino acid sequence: CACDTVTGGALTAQLFF.

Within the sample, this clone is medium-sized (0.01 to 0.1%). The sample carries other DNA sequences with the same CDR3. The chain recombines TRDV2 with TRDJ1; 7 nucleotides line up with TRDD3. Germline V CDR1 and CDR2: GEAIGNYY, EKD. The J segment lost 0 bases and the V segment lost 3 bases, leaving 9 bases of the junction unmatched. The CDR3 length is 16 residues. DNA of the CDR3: TGTGCCTGTGACTCCCTCGTGGGGGACTACACCGATAAACTCATCTTT. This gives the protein CACDSLVGDYTDKLIF.

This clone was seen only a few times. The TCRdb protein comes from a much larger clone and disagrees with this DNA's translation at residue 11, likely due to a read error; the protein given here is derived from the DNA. The CDR3 loop is CACDTVLGAWATRQMFF. The CDR3 DNA follows: TGTGCCTGTGACACCGTACTGGGGGCCTGGGCCACCCGACAGATGTTTTTC. The V call is TRDV2, the J call TRDJ3, with 8 bases lining up with TRDD3. Per germline, CDR1 GEAIGNYY and CDR2 EKD. The CDR3 is 17 amino acids.

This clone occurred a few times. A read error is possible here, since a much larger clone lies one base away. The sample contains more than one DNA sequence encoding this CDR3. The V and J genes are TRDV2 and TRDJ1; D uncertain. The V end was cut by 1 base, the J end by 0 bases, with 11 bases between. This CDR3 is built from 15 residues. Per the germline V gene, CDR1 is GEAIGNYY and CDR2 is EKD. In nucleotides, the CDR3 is TGTGCCTGTGACACTTTACTAGGCTACACCGATAAACTCATCTTT. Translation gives CACDTLLGYTDKLIF.

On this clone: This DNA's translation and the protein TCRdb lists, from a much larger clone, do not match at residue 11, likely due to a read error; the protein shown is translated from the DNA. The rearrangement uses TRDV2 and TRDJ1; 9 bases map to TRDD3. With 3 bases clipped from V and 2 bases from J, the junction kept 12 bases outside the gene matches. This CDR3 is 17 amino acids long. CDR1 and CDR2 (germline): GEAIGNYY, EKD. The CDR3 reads CACDGVGDNPETDKLIF. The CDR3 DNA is TGTGCCTGTGACGGGGTGGGGGATAACCCTGAAACCGATAAACTCATCTTT.

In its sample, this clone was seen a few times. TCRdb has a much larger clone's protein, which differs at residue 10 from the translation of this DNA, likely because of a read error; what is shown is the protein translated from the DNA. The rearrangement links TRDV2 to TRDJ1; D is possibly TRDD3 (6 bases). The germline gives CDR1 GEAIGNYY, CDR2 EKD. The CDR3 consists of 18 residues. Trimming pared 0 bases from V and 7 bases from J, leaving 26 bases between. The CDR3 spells CACDTAEVGAARRAKLIF. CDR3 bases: TGTGCCTGTGACACCGCGGAGGTGGGGGCCGCGAGGCGGGCTAAACTCATCTTT.